This TCR beta chain originates from a study of blood T cell repertoires in COVID-19. The overall study: Acute and convalescent COVID-19 specimens originated in the United States, Italy and Spain.

Clones were read by immunoSEQ multiplex PCR, and TCRdb kept only the in-frame ones, dropping some. The sample has some 220,000 clones, about 81% seen once; the top ten hold 5.2%. This receptor was identified in a woman aged 70-85 years with COVID-19, enrolled during active disease. What was sequenced was peripheral blood.

The CDR3 DNA sequence: TGTGCCAGTAGCAGGACCTCGGGAGAAGCTTTCTTT. Residues: CASSRTSGEAFF. The chain carries TRBV19 and TRBJ1-1, with D unclear. The CDR3 totals 12 residues. Germline values: CDR1 LNHDA, CDR2 SQIVND (reference sequence). V was cut by 6 bases and J by 8 bases, with 13 bases left in between.